This passage covers 3 T cell receptor beta chains from one sample sequenced in a study of T-cell memory formation after mild COVID-19. TCRdb analysed the 5' RACE reads with MiXCR anew, one entry per CDR3 protein. Of approximately 300,000 distinct CDR3 sequences in the sample, about a sixth were seen once. The source material was PBMCs or a T cell subset sorted from them (not recorded which). These receptors were obtained from a man aged 18 to 29 who had mild COVID-19 (a few samples of this study predate the infection). Cell type and time point are not known.

This clonotype was seen a few times. The rearrangement joins TRBV29-1 to TRBJ1-1, with TRBD1 as a possible D gene (6 bases). This CDR3 has 15 amino acids. V was cut by 7 bases and J by 10 bases, with 28 bases left in between. Germline CDR1 and CDR2: SQVTM and ANQGSEA. The CDR3 bases are TGCAGCGCATGGACAGAGAGGAGCCCTACTCAAGGAGCTTTCTTT. This translates into CSAWTERSPTQGAFF.

This clonotype was observed a handful of times. The chain is built from TRBV28 and TRBJ2-5, with 9 bases identical to TRBD2. Trimming at V came to 6 bases and at J to 5 bases, leaving 10 bases not matched to a gene. Germline values: CDR1 MDHEN, CDR2 SYDVKM. CDR3 length equals 15 residues. CDR3 sequence: CASRVYAGGPETQYF. The CDR3 DNA follows: TGTGCCAGCAGGGTCTATGCGGGGGGGCCCGAGACCCAGTACTTC.

This clonotype was seen a handful of times. The J gene is TRBJ2-3, the V gene TRBV10-3; D not certain. Trimming took 10 bases from V and 4 from J, leaving 9 bases between them. Germline V gene data show CDR1 as ENHRY and CDR2 as SYGVKD. This CDR3 spans 11 amino acids. The CDR3 here is CATLNADTQYF. The CDR3 DNA reads as TGTGCCACCCTCAATGCAGATACGCAGTATTTT.